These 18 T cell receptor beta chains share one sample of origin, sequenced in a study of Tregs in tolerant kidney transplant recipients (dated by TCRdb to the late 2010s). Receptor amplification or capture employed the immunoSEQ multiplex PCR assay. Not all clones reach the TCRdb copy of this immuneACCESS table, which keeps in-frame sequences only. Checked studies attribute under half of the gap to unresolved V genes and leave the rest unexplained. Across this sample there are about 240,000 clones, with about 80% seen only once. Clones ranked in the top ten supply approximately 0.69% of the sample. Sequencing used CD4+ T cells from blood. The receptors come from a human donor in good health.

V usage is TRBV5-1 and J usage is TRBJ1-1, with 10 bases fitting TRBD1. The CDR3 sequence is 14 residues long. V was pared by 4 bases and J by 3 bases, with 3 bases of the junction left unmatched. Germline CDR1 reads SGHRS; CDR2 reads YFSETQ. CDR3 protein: CASSGDRGDTEAFF. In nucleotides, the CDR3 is TGCGCCAGCAGCGGGGACAGGGGAGACACTGAAGCTTTCTTT.

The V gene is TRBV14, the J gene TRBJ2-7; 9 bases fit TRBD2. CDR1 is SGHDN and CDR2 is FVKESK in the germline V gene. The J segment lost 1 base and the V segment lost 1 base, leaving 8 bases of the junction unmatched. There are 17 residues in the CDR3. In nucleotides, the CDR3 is TGTGCCAGCAGCCAAGGAGTCCTTGCGGGAGGGTCCTACGAGCAGTACTTC. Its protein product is CASSQGVLAGGSYEQYF.

The CDR3 nucleotides are TGCAGCGTTTTACTTGCAACTAATGAAAAACTGTTTTTT. Protein product: CSVLLATNEKLFF. J is TRBJ1-4 and V is TRBV29-1; D is unclear. The V and J ends lost 5 bases and 0 bases respectively, with 7 bases between them. The CDR3 consists of 13 residues. The germline CDR1 and CDR2 sequences are SQVTM and ANQGSEA.

The CDR3 is CASSYSRTHYGYTF. The DNA for the CDR3 is TGTGCCAGCAGTTACTCCCGGACACACTATGGCTACACCTTC. This chain joins TRBV6-6 and TRBJ1-2; TRBD1 might be the D (5 bases). Trimming removed 0 bases at V and 3 bases at J, with 8 bases between. CDR1 is MNHNY, CDR2 SVGAGI, per germline (reference sequence). This CDR3 is built from 14 residues.

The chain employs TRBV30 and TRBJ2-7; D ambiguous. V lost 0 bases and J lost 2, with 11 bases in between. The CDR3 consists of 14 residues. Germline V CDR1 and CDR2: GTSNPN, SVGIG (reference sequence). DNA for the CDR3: TGTGCCTGGAGTGTATGGGCCGGCCCCTACGAGCAGTACTTC. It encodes CAWSVWAGPYEQYF.

The CDR3 loop is CASSERRGLWETQYF. Written as DNA, the CDR3 is TGTGCCAGCAGTGAACGCAGGGGCCTTTGGGAGACCCAGTACTTC. The chain uses TRBV2 and TRBJ2-5, with D perhaps matching TRBD1 (6 bases). V lost 2 bases and J 5 bases, leaving 15 bases between the germline ends. Germline lookup yields CDR1 SNHLY and CDR2 FYNNEI. CDR3 length: 15 amino acids.

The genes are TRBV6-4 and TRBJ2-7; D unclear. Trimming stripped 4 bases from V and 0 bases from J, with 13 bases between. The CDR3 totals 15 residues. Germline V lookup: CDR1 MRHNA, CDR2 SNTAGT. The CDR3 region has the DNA TGTGCCAGCAGTGCCGCCCTCCGGAGCTCCTACGAGCAGTACTTC. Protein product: CASSAALRSSYEQYF.

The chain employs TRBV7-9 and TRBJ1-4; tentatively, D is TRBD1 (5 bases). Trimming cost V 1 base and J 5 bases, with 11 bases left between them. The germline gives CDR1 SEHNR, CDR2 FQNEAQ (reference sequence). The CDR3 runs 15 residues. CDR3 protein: CASSLGGETNEKLFF. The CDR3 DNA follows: TGTGCCAGCAGCTTAGGAGGGGAGACCAATGAAAAACTGTTTTTT.

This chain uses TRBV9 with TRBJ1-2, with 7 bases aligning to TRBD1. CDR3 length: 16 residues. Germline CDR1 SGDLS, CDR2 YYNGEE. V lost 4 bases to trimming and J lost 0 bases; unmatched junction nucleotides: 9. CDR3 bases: TGTGCCAGCAGCCCTCAGACAGGGCGTACTAACTATGGCTACACCTTC. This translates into CASSPQTGRTNYGYTF. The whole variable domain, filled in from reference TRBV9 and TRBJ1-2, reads DSGVTQTPKHLITATGQRVTLRCSPRSGDLSVYWYQQSLDQGLQFLIQYYNGEERAKGNILERFSAQQFPDLHSELNLSSLELGDSALYFCASSPQTGRTNYGYTFGSGTRLTVV.

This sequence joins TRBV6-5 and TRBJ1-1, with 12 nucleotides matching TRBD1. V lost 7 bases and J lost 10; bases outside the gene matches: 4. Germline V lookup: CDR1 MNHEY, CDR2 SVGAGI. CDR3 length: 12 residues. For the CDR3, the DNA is TGTGCCAGCACGGGACAGGGGGCCGGAGCTTTCTTT. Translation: CASTGQGAGAFF.

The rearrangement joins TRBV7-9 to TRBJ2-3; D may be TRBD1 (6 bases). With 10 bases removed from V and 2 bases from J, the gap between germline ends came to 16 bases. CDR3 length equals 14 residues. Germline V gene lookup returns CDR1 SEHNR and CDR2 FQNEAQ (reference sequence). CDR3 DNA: TGTGCCAACGGGGTGGGGGCTATCACAGATACGCAGTATTTT. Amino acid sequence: CANGVGAITDTQYF.

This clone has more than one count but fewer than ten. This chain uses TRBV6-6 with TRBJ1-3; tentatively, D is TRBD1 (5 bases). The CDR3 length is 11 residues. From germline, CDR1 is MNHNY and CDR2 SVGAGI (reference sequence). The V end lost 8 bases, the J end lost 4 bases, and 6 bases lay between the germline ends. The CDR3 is CASGGGNTIYF. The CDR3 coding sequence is TGTGCCAGCGGGGGGGGAAACACCATATATTTT.

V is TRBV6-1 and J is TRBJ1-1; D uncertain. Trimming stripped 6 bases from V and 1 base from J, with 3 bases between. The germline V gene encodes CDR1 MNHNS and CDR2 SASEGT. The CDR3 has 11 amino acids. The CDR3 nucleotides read TGTGCCAGCAGGAGGAACACTGAAGCTTTCTTT. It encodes CASRRNTEAFF.

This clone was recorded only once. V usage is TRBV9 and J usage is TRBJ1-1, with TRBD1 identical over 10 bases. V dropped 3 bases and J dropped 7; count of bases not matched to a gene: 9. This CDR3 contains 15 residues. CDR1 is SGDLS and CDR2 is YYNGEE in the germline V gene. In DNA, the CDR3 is TGTGCCAGCAGCGGCCCCCGGACAGGGGGAGGTGAAGCTTTCTTT. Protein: CASSGPRTGGGEAFF.

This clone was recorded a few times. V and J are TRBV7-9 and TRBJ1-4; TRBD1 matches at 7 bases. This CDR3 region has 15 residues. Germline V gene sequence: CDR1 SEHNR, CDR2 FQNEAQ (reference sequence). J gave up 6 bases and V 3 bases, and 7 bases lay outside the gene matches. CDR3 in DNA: TGTGCCAGCAGCTTGCCGGGACAGCCACATGAAAAACTGTTTTTT. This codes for CASSLPGQPHEKLFF.

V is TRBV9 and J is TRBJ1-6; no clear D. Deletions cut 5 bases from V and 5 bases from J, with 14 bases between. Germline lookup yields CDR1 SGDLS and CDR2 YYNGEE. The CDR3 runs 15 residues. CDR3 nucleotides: TGTGCCAGCAGTCCGGCAGTGATAAATAATTCACCCCTCCACTTT. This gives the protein CASSPAVINNSPLHF.

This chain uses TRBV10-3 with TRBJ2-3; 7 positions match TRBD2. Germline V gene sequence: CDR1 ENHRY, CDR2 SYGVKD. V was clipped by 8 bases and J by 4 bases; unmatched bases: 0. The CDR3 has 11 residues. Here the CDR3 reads CAIGGADTQYF. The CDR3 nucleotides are TGTGCCATCGGGGGGGCAGATACGCAGTATTTT.

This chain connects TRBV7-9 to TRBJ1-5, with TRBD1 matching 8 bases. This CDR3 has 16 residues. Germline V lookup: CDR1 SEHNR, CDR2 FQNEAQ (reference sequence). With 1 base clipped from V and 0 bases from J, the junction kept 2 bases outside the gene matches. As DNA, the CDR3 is TGTGCCAGCAGCTTAGGGACAGGGACTAGCAATCAGCCCCAGCATTTT. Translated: CASSLGTGTSNQPQHF.